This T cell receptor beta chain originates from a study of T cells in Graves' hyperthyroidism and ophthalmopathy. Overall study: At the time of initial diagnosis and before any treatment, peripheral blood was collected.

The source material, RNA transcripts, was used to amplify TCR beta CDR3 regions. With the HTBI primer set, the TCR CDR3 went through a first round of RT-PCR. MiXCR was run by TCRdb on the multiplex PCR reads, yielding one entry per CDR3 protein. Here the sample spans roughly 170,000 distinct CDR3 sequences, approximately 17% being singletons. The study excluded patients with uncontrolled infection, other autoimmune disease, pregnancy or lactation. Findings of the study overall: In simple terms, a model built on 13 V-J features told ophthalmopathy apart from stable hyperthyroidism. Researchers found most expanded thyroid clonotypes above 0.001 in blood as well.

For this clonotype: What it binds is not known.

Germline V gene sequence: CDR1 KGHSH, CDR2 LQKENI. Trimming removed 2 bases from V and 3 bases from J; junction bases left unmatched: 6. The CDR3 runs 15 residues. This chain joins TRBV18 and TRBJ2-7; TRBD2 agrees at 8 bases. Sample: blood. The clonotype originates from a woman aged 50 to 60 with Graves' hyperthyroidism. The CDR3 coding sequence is TGTGCCAGCTCACCATCCTTGACTAGCGACTACGAGCAGTACTTC. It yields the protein CASSPSLTSDYEQYF.